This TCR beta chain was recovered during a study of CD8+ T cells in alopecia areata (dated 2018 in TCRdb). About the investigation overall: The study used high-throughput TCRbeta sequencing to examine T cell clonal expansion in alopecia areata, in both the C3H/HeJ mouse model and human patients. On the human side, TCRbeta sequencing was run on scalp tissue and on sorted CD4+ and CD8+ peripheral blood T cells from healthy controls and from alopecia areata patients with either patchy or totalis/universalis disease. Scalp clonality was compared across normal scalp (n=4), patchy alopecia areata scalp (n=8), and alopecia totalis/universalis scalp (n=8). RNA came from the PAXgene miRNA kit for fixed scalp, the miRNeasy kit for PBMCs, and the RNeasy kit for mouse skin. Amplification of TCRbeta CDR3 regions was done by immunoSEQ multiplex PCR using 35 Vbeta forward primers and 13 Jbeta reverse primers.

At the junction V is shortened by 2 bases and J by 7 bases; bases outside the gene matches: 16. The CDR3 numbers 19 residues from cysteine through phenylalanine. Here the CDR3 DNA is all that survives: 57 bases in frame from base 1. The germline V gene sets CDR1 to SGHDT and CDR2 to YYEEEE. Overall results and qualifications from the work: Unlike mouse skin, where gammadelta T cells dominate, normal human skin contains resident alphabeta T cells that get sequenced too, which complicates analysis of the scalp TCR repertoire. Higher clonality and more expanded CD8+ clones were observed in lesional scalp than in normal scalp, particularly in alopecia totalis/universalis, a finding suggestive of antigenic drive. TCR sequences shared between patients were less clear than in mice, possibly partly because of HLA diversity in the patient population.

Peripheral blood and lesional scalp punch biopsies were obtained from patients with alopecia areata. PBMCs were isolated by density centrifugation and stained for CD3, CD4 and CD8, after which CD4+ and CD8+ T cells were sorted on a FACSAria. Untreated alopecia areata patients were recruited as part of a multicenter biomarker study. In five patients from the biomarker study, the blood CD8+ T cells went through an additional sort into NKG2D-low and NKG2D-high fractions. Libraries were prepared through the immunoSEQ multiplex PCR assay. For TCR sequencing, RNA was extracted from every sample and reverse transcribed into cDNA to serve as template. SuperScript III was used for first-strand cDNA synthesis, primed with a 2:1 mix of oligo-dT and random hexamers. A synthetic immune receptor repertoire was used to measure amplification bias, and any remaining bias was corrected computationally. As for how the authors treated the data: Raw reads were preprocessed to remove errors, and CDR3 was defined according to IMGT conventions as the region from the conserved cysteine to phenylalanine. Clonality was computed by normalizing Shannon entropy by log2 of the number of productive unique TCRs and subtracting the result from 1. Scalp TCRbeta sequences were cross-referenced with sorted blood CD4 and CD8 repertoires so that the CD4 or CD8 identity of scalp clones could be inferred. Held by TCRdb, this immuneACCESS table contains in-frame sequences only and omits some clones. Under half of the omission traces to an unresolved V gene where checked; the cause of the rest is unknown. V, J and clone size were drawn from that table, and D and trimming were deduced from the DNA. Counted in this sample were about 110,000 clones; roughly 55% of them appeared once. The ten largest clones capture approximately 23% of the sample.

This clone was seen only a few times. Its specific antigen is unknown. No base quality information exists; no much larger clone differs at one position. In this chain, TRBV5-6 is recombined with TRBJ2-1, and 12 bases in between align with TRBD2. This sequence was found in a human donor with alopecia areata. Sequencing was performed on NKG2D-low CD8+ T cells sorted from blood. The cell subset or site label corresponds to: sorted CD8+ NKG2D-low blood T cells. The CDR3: CASSFTRLAGVGIGNEQFF. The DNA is TGTGCCAGCAGCTTCACGAGACTAGCGGGAGTAGGCATCGGGAATGAGCAGTTCTTC.